This is a list of T cell receptor beta chains from one sample in a study of technical replicates of blood from several donors. The data were produced by immunoSEQ multiplex PCR, yet TCRdb's version contains in-frame clones alone and is incomplete. The table has roughly 51,000 clones, roughly 93% seen once. Source material: PBMCs. The receptors were gathered from a human donor in good health. Some clones in this sample may be carry-over from other donors' samples. Each CDR3 is given with its conserved first and last residue. The D gene is left open where the match is weak. Size is omitted from some rows. Given values are once, few, many or a class for expanded clones.

V	J	size	D	DNA	CDR3
TRBV5-1	TRBJ2-3	.	.	TGCGCCAGCAGCCCGTTAGGGGTCGGCACAGATACGCAGTATTTT	CASSPLGVGTDTQYF
TRBV18	TRBJ1-2	.	.	TGTGCCAGTCGAAATTCCGGGGTTGACTATGGCTACACCTTC	CASRNSGVDYGYTF
TRBV2	TRBJ2-3	.	.	TGTGCCAGCAGTGACTTGGGCCCCACAGATACGCAGTATTTT	CASSDLGPTDTQYF
TRBV11-1	TRBJ1-4	.	.	TGTGCCAGCAGCCCCAGAGCGACAGCTAATGAAAAACTGTTTTTT	CASSPRATANEKLFF
TRBV4-1	TRBJ1-4	.	TRBD1	TGCGCCAGCAGTCAAACGCCTAACAGGGGGCTAACTAATGAAAAACTGTTTTTT	CASSQTPNRGLTNEKLFF
TRBV6-1	TRBJ2-7	.	.	TGTGCCAGCAGTCTACACACTAGTTCCGAGCAGTACTTC	CASSLHTSSEQYF
TRBV7-8	TRBJ1-6	.	.	TGTGCCAGCAGCTTAAGGGGTGAGGTCAGCAATTCACCCCTCCACTTT	CASSLRGEVSNSPLHF
TRBV29-1	TRBJ1-2	.	TRBD1	TGCAGCGTTGAAGGACAGGGGGCCCACTATGGCTACACCTTC	CSVEGQGAHYGYTF
TRBV5-6	TRBJ2-7	.	.	TGTGCCAGCAGAGTAAGTAGCTCCTACGAGCAGTACTTC	CASRVSSSYEQYF
TRBV7-9	TRBJ1-1	few	.	TGTGCCAGCAGCCCTTGGGAGAGTAGGAACACTGAAGCTTTCTTT	CASSPWESRNTEAFF
TRBV9	TRBJ1-3	.	TRBD1	TGTGCCAGCAGCGCGCGATTTATAACAGGGGGGTCTGGAAACACCATATATTTT	CASSARFITGGSGNTIYF
TRBV7-3	TRBJ2-2	.	TRBD1	TGTGCCAGCAGCCTGAGGGGGCTAGACACCGGGGAGCTGTTTTTT	CASSLRGLDTGELFF
TRBV29-1	TRBJ1-2	.	TRBD1	TGCAGCGCCGGGACAGGGGGCAATAACTATGGCTACACCTTC	CSAGTGGNNYGYTF
TRBV4-3	TRBJ2-2	once	TRBD2	TGCGCCAGCAGCCAAGCGCCCAGCCCTAGCGGGAGTACTGGGGAGCTGTTTTTT	CASSQAPSPSGSTGELFF
TRBV4-3	TRBJ2-5	.	TRBD2	TGCGCCAGCAGCCATACCCTTGCGGGGGGGGAGACCCAGTACTTC	CASSHTLAGGETQYF
TRBV4-2	TRBJ2-3	.	TRBD1	TGTGCCAGCAGCCAAAATCAGGGGGGCACAGATACGCAGTATTTT	CASSQNQGGTDTQYF
TRBV11-1	TRBJ2-7	.	TRBD2	TGTGCCAGCAGCTCGGACCTGGACATACTAGCGGGGAGCACCCTCGAGCAGTACTTC	CASSSDLDILAGSTLEQYF
TRBV25-1	TRBJ1-4	.	.	TGTGCCAGCTCCGTGGGGGGAAATGAAAAACTGTTTTTT	CASSVGGNEKLFF
TRBV5-4	TRBJ1-6	.	TRBD1	TGTGCCAGCAGCTCAGGACAGGGAAAGTCCTATAATTCACCCCTCCACTTT	CASSSGQGKSYNSPLHF
TRBV28	TRBJ1-5	.	.	TGTGCCAGCCAACAGGGCGGTAGCAATCAGCCCCAGCATTTT	CASQQGGSNQPQHF
TRBV21-1	TRBJ1-5	.	.	TGTGCCAGCAGGGGCGGCAATCAGCCCCAGCATTTT	CASRGGNQPQHF
TRBV4-2	TRBJ2-6	.	TRBD2	TGTGCCAGCAGCCCTCAAGCGCGCGGGAGAGTTGGCTCTGGGGCCAACGTCCTGACTTTC	CASSPQARGRVGSGANVLTF
TRBV5-1	TRBJ1-2	.	TRBD1	TGCGCCAGCAGCACCGGGACAGGGGGCGGTAGGGAGAATGGCTACACCTTC	CASSTGTGGGRENGYTF
TRBV4-2	TRBJ2-2	.	TRBD2	TGTGCCAGCAGCCAAGGGCAAGCGGGGGGGTCCGGGGAGCTGTTTTTT	CASSQGQAGGSGELFF
TRBV7-2	TRBJ2-7	.	.	TGTGCCAGCAGCTTGACAGGGACTGTCGGTTACGAGCAGTACTTC	CASSLTGTVGYEQYF
TRBV9	TRBJ2-7	.	TRBD2	TGTGCCAGCAGCCCCCGTGGAATAGCGGGAGGCCCCTACGAGCAGTACTTC	CASSPRGIAGGPYEQYF
TRBV19	TRBJ1-6	.	.	TGTGCCAGTAGTTTCCAGGGACTAGGGGAGTCACCCCTCCACTTT	CASSFQGLGESPLHF
TRBV2	TRBJ2-5	.	TRBD2	TGTGCCAGCAGTGAAGGTAGCGGGGGACTTAAAGAGACCCAGTACTTC	CASSEGSGGLKETQYF
TRBV6-4	TRBJ1-2	.	TRBD1	TGTGCCAGCAGCGGGGACAGGGAAGCGGGCGGCTACACCTTC	CASSGDREAGGYTF
TRBV5-4	TRBJ2-5	.	.	TGTGCCAGCAGCCACATCACAGGGACGCGTAAGACCCAGTACTTC	CASSHITGTRKTQYF
TRBV14	TRBJ2-7	.	.	TGTGCCAGCAGCCAAGAAGAAGGTTCGGGGCAGTACTTC	CASSQEEGSGQYF
TRBV7-8	TRBJ2-7	.	.	TGTGCCAGCAGCCCCAGGGTGTCCTACGAGCAGTACTTC	CASSPRVSYEQYF
TRBV7-3	TRBJ1-1	.	.	TGTGCCAGCAGCTCTGGAGGTACTGGGAACACTGAAGCTTTCTTT	CASSSGGTGNTEAFF